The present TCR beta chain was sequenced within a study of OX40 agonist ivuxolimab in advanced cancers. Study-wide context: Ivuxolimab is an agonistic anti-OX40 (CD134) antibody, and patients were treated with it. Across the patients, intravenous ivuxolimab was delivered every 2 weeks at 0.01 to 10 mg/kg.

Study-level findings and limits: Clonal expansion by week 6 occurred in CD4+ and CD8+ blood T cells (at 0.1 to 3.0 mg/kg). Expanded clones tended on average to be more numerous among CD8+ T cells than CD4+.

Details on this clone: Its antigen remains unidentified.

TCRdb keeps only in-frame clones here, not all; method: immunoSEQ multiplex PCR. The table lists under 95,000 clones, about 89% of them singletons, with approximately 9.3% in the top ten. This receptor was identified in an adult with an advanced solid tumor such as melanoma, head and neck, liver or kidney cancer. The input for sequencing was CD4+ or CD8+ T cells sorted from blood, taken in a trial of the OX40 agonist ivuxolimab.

The CDR3 sequence is CASSLPRSEQFF. The DNA for the CDR3 is TGCGCCAGCAGCCTTCCGCGGTCTGAGCAGTTCTTC. The chain uses TRBV4-1 and TRBJ2-1; D not resolved. In germline, CDR1 is MGHRA, CDR2 YSYEKL. The V end lost 4 bases, the J end lost 9 bases, and 10 bases lay between the germline ends. This CDR3 region has 12 residues.